The 14 T cell receptor beta chains presented below share a single source sample, sequenced in a study of blood T cell repertoires in COVID-19. Assay: immunoSEQ multiplex PCR; the TCRdb copy retains only in-frame clones and omits some. The table records more than 50,000 clones, about 75% of them present only once. The source material was peripheral blood. These receptor sequences come from a woman of 80 years or more with acute or convalescent COVID-19.

CDR3 residues: CASKTRQTSLEAFF. The CDR3 DNA follows: TGTGCCAGCAAAACACGACAGACAAGCCTTGAAGCTTTCTTT. The J gene is TRBJ1-1, the V gene TRBV27, with a possible D match to TRBD1 (5 bases). The germline gives CDR1 MNHEY, CDR2 SMNVEV (reference sequence). This CDR3 has 14 residues. The V end was cut by 7 bases, the J end by 7 bases, with 19 bases between.

The chain couples TRBV30 to TRBJ2-1, with TRBD2 matching 15 bases. CDR3 size: 16 residues. Germline CDR1 GTSNPN, CDR2 SVGIG (reference sequence). Trimming removed 0 bases from V and 6 bases from J; junction bases left unmatched: 3. CDR3 residues: CAWSVRTSGRANEQFF. CDR3 DNA sequence: TGTGCCTGGAGTGTCCGGACTAGCGGGAGGGCCAATGAGCAGTTCTTC.

This sequence joins TRBV19 and TRBJ1-1; D is ambiguous. Germline CDR1 and CDR2: LNHDA and SQIVND (reference sequence). The CDR3 runs 13 residues. Trimming removed 3 bases at V and 1 base at J, with 6 bases between. CDR3 amino acids: CASSIGRNTEAFF. CDR3 sequence (DNA): TGTGCCAGTAGTATCGGGAGGAACACTGAAGCTTTCTTT.

The rearrangement joins TRBV18 to TRBJ2-7; 7 bases are shared with TRBD1. V lost 3 bases to trimming and J lost 0 bases; unmatched junction nucleotides: 8. The CDR3 runs 16 residues. Looked up from germline, CDR1 is KGHSH and CDR2 is LQKENI. CDR3 region: CASSPNHGTASYEQYF. CDR3 nucleotide sequence: TGTGCCAGCTCACCCAACCACGGGACAGCCTCCTACGAGCAGTACTTC.

This clone was picked up a small number of times. V usage is TRBV18 and J usage is TRBJ1-4, with D hard to call. V dropped 3 bases and J dropped 7 bases, with 6 bases sitting between them. The germline CDR1 and CDR2 sequences are KGHSH and LQKENI. This CDR3 spans 12 amino acids. This CDR3 reads CASSPGSEKLFF. The CDR3 DNA sequence: TGTGCCAGCTCACCCGGGAGTGAAAAACTGTTTTTT.

V and J are TRBV30 and TRBJ1-3, with a possible D match to TRBD1 (6 bases). The germline V gene has CDR1 GTSNPN and CDR2 SVGIG (reference sequence). The CDR3 is 15 residues long. V was trimmed by 3 bases and J by 0 bases, leaving 12 bases between them. This CDR3 reads CAWRDRRRSGNTIYF. CDR3 nucleotide sequence: TGTGCCTGGAGAGACAGGAGACGCTCTGGAAACACCATATATTTT.

The genes are TRBV18 and TRBJ2-1; 7 nucleotides align to TRBD2. The CDR3 runs to 14 residues. Germline values: CDR1 KGHSH, CDR2 LQKENI. V trimming: 8 bases; J trimming: 6 bases; junction bases outside the gene matches: 10. DNA for the CDR3: TGTGCCAGCAGGACGGGGGGTAGCGGCAATGAGCAGTTCTTC. It translates to CASRTGGSGNEQFF.

This clone was found a few times. This chain uses TRBV4-3 with TRBJ1-3; D might be TRBD1 (5 bases). The ends were cut back, 4 bases at V and 4 bases at J, with 14 bases in the middle. The CDR3 is 15 residues long. Germline CDR1 and CDR2: LGHNA and YSLEER. The CDR3 bases are TGCGCCAGCAGCCCAGGGATCCAGAGGGGAAACACCATATATTTT. Translated: CASSPGIQRGNTIYF.

A remark on this clone: Other DNA sequences in this specimen translate into the identical CDR3. This rearrangement joins TRBV2 to TRBJ1-2; 7 nucleotides align to TRBD1. V was pared by 4 bases and J by 0 bases, with 2 bases of the junction left unmatched. The CDR3 consists of 14 residues. Germline V gene lookup returns CDR1 SNHLY and CDR2 FYNNEI. The CDR3 DNA reads TGTGCCAGCAGTGGACAGGGAGCTAACTATGGCTACACCTTC. Translating gives CASSGQGANYGYTF.

This clone was counted a single time. This rearrangement joins TRBV7-2 to TRBJ2-2; D perhaps matches TRBD1 (6 bases). V lost 1 base, J lost 4 bases, and 16 bases lay in between. The CDR3 totals 17 residues. Germline V lookup: CDR1 SGHTA, CDR2 FQGNSA. This chain's CDR3 is CASSLGWAGVGTGELFF. The CDR3 region has the DNA TGTGCCAGCAGCTTAGGATGGGCAGGGGTAGGCACCGGGGAGCTGTTTTTT.

CDR3 nucleotides: TGTGCCAGCAGCTTTGAAGGGACTAGCGGAACCGATGAGCAGTTCTTC. It encodes CASSFEGTSGTDEQFF. V gene TRBV12-1 combines with J gene TRBJ2-1; the DNA was not compared with TRBD2, the D call given in the table. TRBV12-1 corresponds to a pseudogene. The CDR3 consists of 16 residues.

This clone was observed a single time. The chain is built from TRBV10-3 and TRBJ1-5, with D uncertain. Germline V lookup: CDR1 ENHRY, CDR2 SYGVKD. V lost 2 bases and J lost 6, with 8 bases in between. The length of the CDR3 is 13 residues. The CDR3 DNA is TGTGCCATCAGTGAGCCCGGAGGTCAGCCCCAGCATTTT. It translates to CAISEPGGQPQHF.

V and J are TRBV7-2 and TRBJ2-5, with TRBD2 matching over 10 bases. The CDR3 totals 18 residues. Trimming removed 4 bases from V and 1 base from J; junction bases left unmatched: 12. The germline V gene has CDR1 SGHTA and CDR2 FQGNSA. This CDR3 reads CASSSRGASGGPQETQYF. The CDR3 DNA sequence: TGTGCCAGCAGCTCCAGAGGGGCTAGCGGGGGCCCCCAAGAGACCCAGTACTTC.

This chain links TRBV6-5 with TRBJ2-1; D may be TRBD1 (6 bases). The germline CDR1 and CDR2 sequences are MNHEY and SVGAGI. The CDR3 runs 13 residues. The V and J ends lost 6 bases and 7 bases respectively, with 13 bases between them. This CDR3 is CASSRIQGNEQFF. In DNA, the CDR3 is TGTGCCAGCAGCAGGATTCAGGGGAATGAGCAGTTCTTC.